A single sample is the source of the 3 T cell receptor beta chains below, sequenced in a study of CD8+CD57+ T cells in acquired aplastic anemia. Both TCR beta VDJ combination and CDR3 sequence profiling were carried out. Genomic DNA was the template for this profiling. TCRdb analysed the reads with MiXCR anew, one entry per CDR3 protein. Of 150,000 to 200,000 distinct CDR3 sequences in the sample, 71% were seen once. Selection for sequencing was limited to patients who had shown CD8+CD57+ cell expansion by flow cytometry. Sequencing was done on a sample of sorted CD4+, CD8+, or CD8+CD57+ T cells (not recorded which) from PBMCs. The origin of the receptors is a human donor with aplastic anemia.

The CDR3 DNA sequence: TGTGCCAGCAGTCCGAGACGGATCTCTGGGGCCAACGTCCTGACTTTC. Translation gives CASSPRRISGANVLTF. The J gene is TRBJ2-6, the V gene TRBV2; D is unclear. V dropped 5 bases and J dropped 0 bases, with 11 bases sitting between them. Germline V gives CDR1 SNHLY, CDR2 FYNNEI. The CDR3 has 16 residues. Full variable domain (missing parts from reference TRBV2 and TRBJ2-6): EPEVTQTPSHQVTQMGQEVILRCVPISNHLYFYWYRQILGQKVEFLVSFYNNEISEKSEIFDDQFSVERPDGSNFTLKIRSTKLEDSAMYFCASSPRRISGANVLTFGAGSRLTVL.

The chain combines TRBV7-2 with TRBJ2-5; 8 bases are a match to TRBD1. This CDR3 comprises 14 residues. V shed 5 bases and J 4 bases; nucleotides not matched to a gene: 6. CDR1 SGHTA and CDR2 FQGNSA come from the germline V gene. Written as DNA, the CDR3 is TGTGCCAGCAGCATCGGGACAGGTGGAGAGACCCAGTACTTC. It encodes CASSIGTGGETQYF. The full variable domain, its missing parts supplied by reference TRBV7-2 and TRBJ2-5, is GAGVSQSPSNKVTEKGKDVELRCDPISGHTALYWYRQSLGQGLEFLIYFQGNSAPDKSGLPSDRFSAERTGGSVSTLTIQRTQQEDSAVYLCASSIGTGGETQYFGPGTRLLVL.

The rearrangement uses TRBV28 and TRBJ2-7; possibly TRBD2 for D (6 bases). CDR3 length: 14 amino acids. The V gene's germline CDR1 is MDHEN and CDR2 SYDVKM. Trimming removed 4 bases from V and 2 bases from J, with 12 bases in between. The CDR3 loop is CASSSGSGPYEQYF. The CDR3 nucleotides read TGTGCCAGCAGTTCCGGTAGCGGCCCCTACGAGCAGTACTTC.